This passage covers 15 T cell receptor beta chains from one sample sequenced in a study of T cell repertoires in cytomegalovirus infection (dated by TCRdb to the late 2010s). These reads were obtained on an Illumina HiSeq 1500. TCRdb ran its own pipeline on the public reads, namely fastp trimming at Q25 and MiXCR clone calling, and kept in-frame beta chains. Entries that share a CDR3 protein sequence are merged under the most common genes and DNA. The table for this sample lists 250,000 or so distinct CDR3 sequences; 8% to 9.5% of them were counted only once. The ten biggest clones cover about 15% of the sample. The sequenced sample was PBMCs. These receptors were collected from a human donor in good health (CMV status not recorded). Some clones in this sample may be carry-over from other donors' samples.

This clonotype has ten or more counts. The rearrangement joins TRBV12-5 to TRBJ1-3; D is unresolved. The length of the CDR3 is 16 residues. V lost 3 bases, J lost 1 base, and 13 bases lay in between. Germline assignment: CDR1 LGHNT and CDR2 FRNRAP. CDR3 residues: CASGFGPTSSGNTIYF. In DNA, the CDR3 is TGTGCTAGTGGTTTTGGCCCAACGTCATCTGGAAACACCATATATTTT.

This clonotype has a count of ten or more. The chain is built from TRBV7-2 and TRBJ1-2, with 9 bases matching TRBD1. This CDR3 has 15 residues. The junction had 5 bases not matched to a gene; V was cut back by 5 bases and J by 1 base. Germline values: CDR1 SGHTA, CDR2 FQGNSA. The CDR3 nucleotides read TGTGCCAGCAGCCAAGGGACAGGGTATAACTATGGCTACACCTTC. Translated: CASSQGTGYNYGYTF.

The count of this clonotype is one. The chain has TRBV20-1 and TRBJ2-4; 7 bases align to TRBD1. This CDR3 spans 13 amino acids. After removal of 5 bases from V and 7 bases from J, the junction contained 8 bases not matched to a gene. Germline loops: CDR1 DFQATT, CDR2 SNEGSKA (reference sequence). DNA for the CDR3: TGCAGTGCTTCCAGGGGGATACAGAACATTCAGTACTTC. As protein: CSASRGIQNIQYF.

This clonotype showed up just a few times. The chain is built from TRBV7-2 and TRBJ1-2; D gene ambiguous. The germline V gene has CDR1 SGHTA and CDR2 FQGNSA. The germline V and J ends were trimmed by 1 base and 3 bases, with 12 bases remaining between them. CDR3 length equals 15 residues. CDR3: CASSLVSAEDYGYTF. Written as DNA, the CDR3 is TGTGCCAGCAGCTTAGTCTCCGCAGAGGACTATGGCTACACCTTC. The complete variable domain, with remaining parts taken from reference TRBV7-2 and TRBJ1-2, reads GAGVSQSPSNKVTEKGKDVELRCDPISGHTALYWYRQSLGQGLEFLIYFQGNSAPDKSGLPSDRFSAERTGGSVSTLTIQRTQQEDSAVYLCASSLVSAEDYGYTFGSGTRLTVV.

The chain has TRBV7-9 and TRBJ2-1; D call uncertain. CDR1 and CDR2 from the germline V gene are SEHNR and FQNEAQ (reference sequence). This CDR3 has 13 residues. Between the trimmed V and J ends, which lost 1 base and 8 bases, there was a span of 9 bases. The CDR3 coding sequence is TGTGCCAGCAGCTTAGACCCCCGCTATGAGCAGTTCTTC. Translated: CASSLDPRYEQFF.

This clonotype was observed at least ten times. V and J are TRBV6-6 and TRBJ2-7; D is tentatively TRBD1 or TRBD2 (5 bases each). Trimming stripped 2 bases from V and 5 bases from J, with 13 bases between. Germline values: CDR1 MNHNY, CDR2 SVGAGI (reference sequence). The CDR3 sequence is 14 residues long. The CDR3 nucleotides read TGTGCCAGCAGTTACGTGGGGGAATCCCACGAGCAGTACTTC. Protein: CASSYVGESHEQYF.

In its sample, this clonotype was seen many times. CDR3 region: CALMGGRENNEQFF. The CDR3 DNA sequence: TGTGCCTTAATGGGAGGTAGGGAGAACAATGAGCAGTTCTTC. V is TRBV6-4 and J is TRBJ2-1; D is perhaps TRBD2 (6 bases). The length of the CDR3 is 14 residues. Per germline, CDR1 MRHNA and CDR2 SNTAGT. The germline V and J ends were trimmed by 11 bases and 5 bases, with 19 bases remaining between them.

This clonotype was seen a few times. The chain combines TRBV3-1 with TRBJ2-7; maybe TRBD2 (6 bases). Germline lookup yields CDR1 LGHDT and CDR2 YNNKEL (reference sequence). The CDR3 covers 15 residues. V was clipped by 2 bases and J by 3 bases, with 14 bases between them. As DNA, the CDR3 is TGTGCCAGCAGCCAACGGGGGATAATTGACTACGAGCAGTACTTC. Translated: CASSQRGIIDYEQYF.

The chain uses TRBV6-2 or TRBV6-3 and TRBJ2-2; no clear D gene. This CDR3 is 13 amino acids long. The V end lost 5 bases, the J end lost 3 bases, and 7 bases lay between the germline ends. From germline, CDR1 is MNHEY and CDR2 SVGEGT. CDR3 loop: CASSQTDTGELFF. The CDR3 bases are TGTGCCAGCAGTCAGACCGACACCGGGGAGCTGTTTTTT.

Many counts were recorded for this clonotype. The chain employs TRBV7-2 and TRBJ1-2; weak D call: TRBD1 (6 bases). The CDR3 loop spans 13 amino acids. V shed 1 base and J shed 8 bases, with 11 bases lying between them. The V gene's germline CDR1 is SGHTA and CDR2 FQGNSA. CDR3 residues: CASSLDRVGGYTF. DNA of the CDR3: TGTGCCAGCAGCTTAGACAGGGTGGGCGGCTACACCTTC.

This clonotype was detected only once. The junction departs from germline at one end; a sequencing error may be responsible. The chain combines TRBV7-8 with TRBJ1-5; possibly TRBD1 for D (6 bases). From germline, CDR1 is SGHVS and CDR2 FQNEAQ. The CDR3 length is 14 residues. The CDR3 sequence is CASSSTGSKQPQHF. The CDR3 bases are TGTGCCAGCAGCTCGACAGGTAGCAAACAGCCCCAGCATTTT.

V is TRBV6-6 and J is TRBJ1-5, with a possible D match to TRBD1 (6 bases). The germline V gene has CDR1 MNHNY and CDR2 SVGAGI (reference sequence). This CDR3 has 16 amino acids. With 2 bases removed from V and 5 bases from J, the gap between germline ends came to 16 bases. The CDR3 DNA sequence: TGTGCCAGCAGTTACGGGGGGGGCCGGGCTGATCAGCCCCAGCATTTT. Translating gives CASSYGGGRADQPQHF.

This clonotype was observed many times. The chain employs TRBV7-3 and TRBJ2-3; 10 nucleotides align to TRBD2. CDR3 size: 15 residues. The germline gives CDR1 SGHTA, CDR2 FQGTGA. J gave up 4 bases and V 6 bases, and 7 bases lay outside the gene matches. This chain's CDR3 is CASRLGSGGADTQYF. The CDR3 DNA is TGTGCCAGCAGATTAGGCAGCGGGGGGGCAGATACGCAGTATTTT.

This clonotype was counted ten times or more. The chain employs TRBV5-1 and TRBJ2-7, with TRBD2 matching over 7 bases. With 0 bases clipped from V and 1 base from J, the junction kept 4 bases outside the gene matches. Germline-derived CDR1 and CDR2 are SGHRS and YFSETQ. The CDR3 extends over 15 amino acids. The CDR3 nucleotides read TGCGCCAGCAGCTTGGTGGCGGGAGTTTCCTACGAGCAGTACTTC. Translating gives CASSLVAGVSYEQYF.

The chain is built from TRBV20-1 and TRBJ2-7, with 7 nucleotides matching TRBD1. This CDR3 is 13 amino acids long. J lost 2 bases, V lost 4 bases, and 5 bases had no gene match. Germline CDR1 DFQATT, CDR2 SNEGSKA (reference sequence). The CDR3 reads CSATDRQTYEQYF. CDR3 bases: TGCAGTGCTACGGACAGGCAGACCTACGAGCAGTACTTC.